Below, 30 T cell receptor beta chains from the same sample are listed, as sequenced in a study of blood T cell repertoires in COVID-19. Only in-frame clones appear in the TCRdb table, and some are missing; sequencing was by immunoSEQ multiplex PCR. Of approximately 350,000 clones listed, 70% to 90% are singletons. Sequences were obtained from peripheral blood. These receptors were collected from a woman aged 55 to 70 with COVID-19, enrolled during active disease.

The rearrangement uses TRBV7-9 and TRBJ2-7; D may be TRBD1 (5 bases). V lost 1 base and J 2 bases, leaving 12 bases between the germline ends. CDR1 is SEHNR, CDR2 FQNEAQ, per germline (reference sequence). This CDR3 is 15 amino acids long. CDR3 amino acids: CASSLDRTDTYEQYF. The CDR3 DNA reads as TGTGCCAGCAGCTTAGATCGGACGGACACCTACGAGCAGTACTTC.

The CDR3 nucleotides read TGTGCCAGCAGTGGCGACAGGGGGGGGACTCAGTACTTC. It translates to CASSGDRGGTQYF. The chain is built from TRBV2 and TRBJ2-4; 9 nucleotides agree with TRBD1. The CDR3 contains 13 residues. Unmatched junction bases numbered 7, after V lost 4 bases and J lost 12 bases. Germline CDR1 is SNHLY and CDR2 is FYNNEI.

The chain combines TRBV4-3 with TRBJ2-1; TRBD1 matches 9 bases. CDR3 size: 16 residues. V lost 0 bases to trimming and J lost 2 bases; unmatched junction nucleotides: 2. Germline CDR1 reads LGHNA; CDR2 reads YSLEER. The CDR3 DNA is TGCGCCAGCAGCCAAGACTACAGGGGGCCCTACAATGAGCAGTTCTTC. As protein: CASSQDYRGPYNEQFF.

This rearrangement joins TRBV5-5 to TRBJ2-7; 10 bases map to TRBD1. J was trimmed by 3 bases and V by 5 bases; bases with no gene match: 2. The CDR3 sequence is 13 residues long. Germline V gene data show CDR1 as SGHKS and CDR2 as YYEKEE (reference sequence). Written as DNA, the CDR3 is TGTGCCAGCAGGGGGACAGGGGACTACGAGCAGTACTTC. This codes for CASRGTGDYEQYF.

The rearrangement links TRBV3-1 (or the pseudogene TRBV3-2) to TRBJ2-7; D call uncertain. Germline CDR1 is LGHDT and CDR2 is YNNKEL (reference sequence). With 0 bases removed from V and 4 bases from J, the gap between germline ends came to 13 bases. CDR3 length: 15 amino acids. DNA for the CDR3: TGTGCCAGCAGCCAAGATGACTTCACTCCGTACGAGCAGTACTTC. Amino acid sequence: CASSQDDFTPYEQYF.

This clone appeared a single time. This chain joins TRBV13 and TRBJ2-2, with D hard to call. This CDR3 contains 11 residues. The ends were cut back, 5 bases at V and 8 bases at J, with 6 bases in the middle. Germline lookup yields CDR1 PRHDT and CDR2 FYEKMQ (reference sequence). CDR3 residues: CASSVIGELFF. Here the CDR3 DNA reads TGTGCCAGCAGCGTAATAGGGGAGCTGTTTTTT.

This chain links TRBV30 with TRBJ1-2; the D is unclear. Germline values: CDR1 GTSNPN, CDR2 SVGIG (reference sequence). Trimming removed 0 bases from V and 5 bases from J, with 7 bases in between. This CDR3 spans 12 amino acids. CDR3 nucleotide sequence: TGTGCCTGGAGTGTGTCCATTTATGGCTACACCTTC. Protein: CAWSVSIYGYTF.

This chain links TRBV4-3 with TRBJ2-1; 14 nucleotides agree with TRBD2. The V gene end was trimmed by 0 bases and the J gene end by 0 bases; junction bases not matched to a gene: 7. This CDR3 spans 20 amino acids. The germline gives CDR1 LGHNA, CDR2 YSLEER. CDR3 in amino acids: CASSQEAWTSGGSSYNEQFF. DNA of the CDR3: TGCGCCAGCAGCCAAGAAGCTTGGACTAGCGGGGGGAGCTCCTACAATGAGCAGTTCTTC.

The J gene is TRBJ1-1, the V gene TRBV27; a weak D match, TRBD1 (6 bases). Germline V gene data show CDR1 as MNHEY and CDR2 as SMNVEV (reference sequence). Trimming took off 10 bases at V and 2 bases at J, with 14 bases between the two ends. This CDR3 has 13 residues. As DNA, the CDR3 is TGTGCCACCGGGAGGGGGGGCAACACTGAAGCTTTCTTT. This translates into CATGRGGNTEAFF.

The V gene is TRBV7-2, the J gene TRBJ2-7; D gene unclear. The CDR3 is 16 amino acids. Between the trimmed V and J ends, which lost 7 bases and 0 bases, there was a span of 19 bases. Looked up from germline, CDR1 is SGHTA and CDR2 is FQGNSA. CDR3 in DNA: TGTGCCAGCACCCTTGAGGCCTACCGAAGCTCCTACGAGCAGTACTTC. This codes for CASTLEAYRSSYEQYF.

The chain uses TRBV9 and TRBJ2-7; TRBD1 agrees at 8 bases. The CDR3 extends over 15 amino acids. Germline CDR1 reads SGDLS; CDR2 reads YYNGEE. The trim removed 3 bases at V and 2 bases at J, leaving 7 bases unmatched. DNA for the CDR3: TGTGCCAGCAGCGCCCCAGGACAGGGTCCCTACGAGCAGTACTTC. Translated, it gives CASSAPGQGPYEQYF. The full variable domain, completed using reference TRBV9 and TRBJ2-7, is DSGVTQTPKHLITATGQRVTLRCSPRSGDLSVYWYQQSLDQGLQFLIQYYNGEERAKGNILERFSAQQFPDLHSELNLSSLELGDSALYFCASSAPGQGPYEQYFGPGTRLTVT.

The rearrangement uses TRBV11-2 and TRBJ2-5; 8 bases agree with TRBD2. CDR1 and CDR2 (germline): SGHAT, FQNNGV. There are 15 residues in the CDR3. With V trimmed by 5 bases and J by 5 bases, 10 bases remained unmatched. The CDR3 DNA is TGTGCCAGCAGCCCCCAGCGGGAGCCATGGGAGACCCAGTACTTC. It encodes CASSPQREPWETQYF. The full variable domain, in which reference TRBV11-2 and TRBJ2-5 provide the parts outside the CDR3, is EAGVAQSPRYKIIEKRQSVAFWCNPISGHATLYWYQQILGQGPKLLIQFQNNGVVDDSQLPKDRFSAERLKGVDSTLKIQPAKLEDSAVYLCASSPQREPWETQYFGPGTRLLVL.

The rearrangement joins TRBV3-1 (or the pseudogene TRBV3-2) to TRBJ2-7; 9 bases match TRBD2. The germline CDR1 and CDR2 sequences are LGHDT and YNNKEL (reference sequence). This CDR3 is 17 amino acids long. V shed 3 bases and J 2 bases; nucleotides not matched to a gene: 11. The CDR3 reads CASSHQGLAGRAYEQYF. The CDR3 DNA is TGTGCCAGCAGCCACCAAGGGCTAGCGGGGCGGGCCTACGAGCAGTACTTC.

This sequence joins TRBV5-1 and TRBJ1-6, with TRBD1 matching over 9 bases. V lost 2 bases, J lost 9 bases, and 6 bases stayed unmatched. Germline V gene data show CDR1 as SGHRS and CDR2 as YFSETQ. The CDR3 has 15 residues. As DNA, the CDR3 is TGCGCCAGCAGCTTCGGGACAGGGTCGAGTTCACCCCTCCACTTT. Translated: CASSFGTGSSSPLHF.

This chain links TRBV11-2 with TRBJ2-5; D uncertain. The germline V gene encodes CDR1 SGHAT and CDR2 FQNNGV. The CDR3 is 12 amino acids. Trimming pared 1 base from V and 3 bases from J, leaving 3 bases between. DNA of the CDR3: TGTGCCAGCAGCTTAGGTAAAGAGACCCAGTACTTC. This gives the protein CASSLGKETQYF.

The rearrangement links TRBV19 to TRBJ2-7; TRBD2 agrees at 8 bases. CDR1 LNHDA and CDR2 SQIVND come from the germline V gene (reference sequence). This CDR3 has 13 residues. The junction had 0 bases not matched to a gene; V was cut back by 5 bases and J by 0 bases. CDR3 nucleotides: TGTGCCAGTAGTGCGGGGGGCTCCTACGAGCAGTACTTC. Protein product: CASSAGGSYEQYF.

The chain has TRBV9 and TRBJ2-7, with 7 positions matching TRBD2. Germline values: CDR1 SGDLS, CDR2 YYNGEE. With 3 bases clipped from V and 3 bases from J, the junction kept 15 bases outside the gene matches. This CDR3 has 17 residues. The CDR3 region has the DNA TGTGCCAGCAGCGGGAGGGTGTCTAGCGGAAATCTCTACGAGCAGTACTTC. Encoded protein: CASSGRVSSGNLYEQYF.

The rearrangement uses TRBV6-5 and TRBJ1-2; a possible D gene is TRBD1 (6 bases). The germline V and J ends were trimmed by 7 bases and 7 bases, with 19 bases remaining between them. This CDR3 is 14 amino acids long. Germline CDR1 reads MNHEY; CDR2 reads SVGAGI. The CDR3 region is CASNFRGGEGGYTF. The CDR3, as DNA: TGTGCCAGCAACTTCCGCGGGGGCGAGGGTGGCTACACCTTC.

This chain links TRBV6-5 with TRBJ1-4, with D possibly being TRBD1 (6 bases). The CDR3 sequence is 14 residues long. From germline, CDR1 is MNHEY and CDR2 SVGAGI. Trimming cost V 5 bases and J 5 bases, with 12 bases left between them. The CDR3 is CASSRTAKNEKLFF. The CDR3 DNA reads TGTGCCAGCAGTCGGACAGCCAAAAATGAAAAACTGTTTTTT.

The chain combines TRBV5-6 with TRBJ2-5, with 13 bases identical to TRBD2. The CDR3 is 15 residues long. CDR1 and CDR2 from the germline V gene are SGHDT and YYEEEE. Germline trimming cut 2 bases from V and 5 bases from J; bases unmatched to any gene: 3. DNA of the CDR3: TGTGCCAGCAGCTTCCGACTAGCGGGGGGTGAGACCCAGTACTTC. Protein: CASSFRLAGGETQYF.

The chain joins TRBV6-5 to TRBJ2-7; 8 bases are a match to TRBD2. The V gene end was trimmed by 7 bases and the J gene end by 6 bases; junction bases not matched to a gene: 8. Looked up from germline, CDR1 is MNHEY and CDR2 is SVGAGI. The CDR3 runs to 13 residues. The CDR3 spells CASKFAGGGEQYF. The CDR3, as DNA: TGTGCCAGCAAATTCGCGGGGGGAGGCGAGCAGTACTTC.

V is TRBV3-1 (or the pseudogene TRBV3-2) and J is TRBJ1-2, with D possibly matching TRBD1 (6 bases). There are 14 residues in the CDR3. Trimming stripped 4 bases from V and 3 bases from J, with 12 bases between. The germline CDR1 and CDR2 sequences are LGHDT and YNNKEL (reference sequence). CDR3 residues: CASSPEQGDYGYTF. The CDR3 coding sequence is TGTGCCAGCAGCCCGGAACAGGGAGACTATGGCTACACCTTC.

This sequence joins TRBV9 and TRBJ2-5, with 10 positions matching TRBD2. Germline assignment: CDR1 SGDLS and CDR2 YYNGEE. This CDR3 has 16 amino acids. Losses at the gene ends were 3 bases for V and 5 bases for J; bases not matched to a gene: 10. The CDR3, as DNA: TGTGCCAGCAGCGAAAGGACCGGGACTAGCGAGGAGACCCAGTACTTC. This encodes CASSERTGTSEETQYF.

The V call is TRBV30, the J call TRBJ2-3, with TRBD2 matching over 11 bases. Germline CDR1 GTSNPN, CDR2 SVGIG (reference sequence). There are 16 residues in the CDR3. J lost 7 bases, V lost 2 bases, and 11 bases had no gene match. The CDR3 nucleotides are TGTGCCTGGAGTTCGGTAGCGGGGGGGCCAGTCCATACGCAGTATTTT. Translation: CAWSSVAGGPVHTQYF.

This rearrangement joins TRBV7-2 to TRBJ2-7; D might be TRBD1 (5 bases). Trimming took off 3 bases at V and 7 bases at J, with 10 bases between the two ends. Germline V CDR1 and CDR2: SGHTA, FQGNSA. The CDR3 has 12 residues. The CDR3 sequence: CASSFSQGEQYF. The CDR3 DNA is TGTGCCAGCAGCTTCAGTCAGGGTGAGCAGTACTTC.

The V and J genes are TRBV11-2 and TRBJ1-1, with D possibly being TRBD1 (6 bases). Germline values: CDR1 SGHAT, CDR2 FQNNGV. The CDR3 extends over 15 amino acids. V was cut by 5 bases and J by 1 base, with 14 bases left in between. The CDR3 spells CASSPRRGQNTEAFF. The CDR3 nucleotides read TGTGCCAGCAGCCCCCGTCGGGGACAGAACACTGAAGCTTTCTTT.

The chain has TRBV4-2 and TRBJ1-5; the D gene is possibly TRBD1 (5 bases). Germline loops: CDR1 LGHNA, CDR2 YNFKEQ. V was clipped by 0 bases and J by 1 base, with 13 bases between them. The CDR3 totals 17 residues. CDR3 loop: CASSQESVEGSNQPQHF. The CDR3 region has the DNA TGTGCCAGCAGCCAAGAGTCCGTGGAGGGGAGCAATCAGCCCCAGCATTTT.

This sequence joins TRBV30 and TRBJ2-3, with TRBD2 identical over 14 bases. This CDR3 is 16 amino acids long. Unmatched junction bases numbered 6, after V lost 7 bases and J lost 0 bases. Germline CDR1 GTSNPN, CDR2 SVGIG (reference sequence). For the CDR3, the DNA is TGTGCCTTGACTAGCGGGGGGGTTGCTAGCACAGATACGCAGTATTTT. It specifies CALTSGGVASTDTQYF.

This clone has more than one count but fewer than ten. This chain uses TRBV19 with TRBJ2-2; D gene uncertain. CDR1 is LNHDA, CDR2 SQIVND, per germline (reference sequence). The germline V and J ends were trimmed by 8 bases and 1 base, with 11 bases remaining between them. CDR3 size: 14 residues. The CDR3 reads CASSPRVNTGELFF. Written as DNA, the CDR3 is TGTGCCAGTTCTCCCCGCGTGAACACCGGGGAGCTGTTTTTT.

This clone has more than one count but fewer than ten. The chain employs TRBV30 and TRBJ1-2, with D tentatively TRBD1 (6 bases). This CDR3 is built from 12 residues. Germline V gives CDR1 GTSNPN, CDR2 SVGIG (reference sequence). The ends were cut back, 8 bases at V and 8 bases at J, with 18 bases in the middle. The CDR3 spells CANWGPLRGYTF. CDR3 DNA: TGTGCCAACTGGGGGCCCCTCCGGGGCTACACCTTC.